These 29 T cell receptor beta chains were all obtained from the same sample, sequenced in a study of blood T cell repertoires in COVID-19. This table comes from immunoSEQ multiplex PCR, and its TCRdb copy is limited to in-frame clones, with some not included. The sample lists some 13,000 clones, just under 80% occurring once. Sample: peripheral blood. All receptors come from a human donor in a cohort sampled during active COVID-19.

The chain is built from TRBV6-5 and TRBJ1-6; the D is unclear. Germline lookup yields CDR1 MNHEY and CDR2 SVGAGI. V gave up 7 bases and J gave up 2 bases, with 3 bases separating them. There are 12 residues in the CDR3. Here the CDR3 reads CASTTYNSPLHF. The CDR3 nucleotides read TGTGCCAGCACCACCTATAATTCACCCCTCCACTTT.

This chain joins TRBV7-9 and TRBJ1-4; perhaps TRBD1 as D (6 bases). Germline V CDR1 and CDR2: SEHNR, FQNEAQ (reference sequence). The CDR3 contains 14 residues. V gave up 1 base and J gave up 5 bases, with 8 bases separating them. This CDR3 reads CASSLDTGNEKLFF. The DNA for the CDR3 is TGTGCCAGCAGCTTAGATACAGGGAATGAAAAACTGTTTTTT.

This clone was seen just once. The chain carries TRBV7-2 and TRBJ1-2, with 8 bases identical to TRBD1. The length of the CDR3 is 14 residues. V lost 3 bases, J lost 7 bases, and 7 bases stayed unmatched. Germline CDR1 is SGHTA and CDR2 is FQGNSA. This CDR3 is CASSFDRGIGGYTF. CDR3 sequence (DNA): TGTGCCAGCAGCTTCGACAGGGGTATTGGTGGCTACACCTTC.

This clone showed up just once. The chain employs TRBV6-5 and TRBJ2-7, with 9 bases lining up with TRBD1. CDR1 is MNHEY, CDR2 SVGAGI, per germline. This CDR3 spans 15 amino acids. The V and J ends lost 8 bases and 1 base, in that order; junction bases with no gene match: 9. CDR3 residues: CASPQTGTGSYEQYF. The DNA for the CDR3 is TGTGCCAGCCCCCAAACCGGGACAGGGTCCTACGAGCAGTACTTC.

The gene calls are TRBV6-1 and TRBJ2-7, with 9 bases that match TRBD1. The CDR3 covers 14 residues. Trimming cost V 3 bases and J 5 bases; bases outside gene matches: 5. CDR1 MNHNS and CDR2 SASEGT come from the germline V gene. CDR3 protein: CASSDGTGLNEQYF. Written as DNA, the CDR3 is TGTGCCAGCAGTGATGGGACAGGGCTTAACGAGCAGTACTTC.

This clone has just a few counts. CDR3 nucleotide sequence: TGTGCCACCAGACCGGGACTCAGACGGGGAGCTACCTATGGCTACACCTTC. Translation: CATRPGLRRGATYGYTF. V usage is TRBV24-1 and J usage is TRBJ1-2, with D tentatively TRBD1 (5 bases). The CDR3 consists of 17 residues. Trimming removed 7 bases from V and 4 bases from J, with 24 bases in between. Germline V gives CDR1 KGHDR, CDR2 SFDVKD.

This clone was detected only a few times. The chain recombines TRBV5-1 with TRBJ2-5; TRBD1 matches at 7 bases. This CDR3 comprises 15 residues. Germline CDR1 reads SGHRS; CDR2 reads YFSETQ. The ends lost 4 bases at V and 3 bases at J; junction bases unmatched: 9. The CDR3 DNA reads TGCGCCAGCAGCCGAAGACAGGGAAATAAAGAGACCCAGTACTTC. Translated, it gives CASSRRQGNKETQYF.

This chain connects TRBV25-1 to TRBJ2-7, with D perhaps matching TRBD1 (6 bases). The V gene's germline CDR1 is MGHDK and CDR2 SYGVNS. Trimming took off 8 bases at V and 6 bases at J, with 17 bases between the two ends. This CDR3 contains 13 residues. The CDR3 DNA reads as TGTGCCAGCTGGCAGGCAGGGGAAGGCGAGCAGTACTTC. Protein sequence: CASWQAGEGEQYF.

The chain joins TRBV4-2 to TRBJ1-2; TRBD1 matches at 11 bases. Per the germline V gene, CDR1 is LGHNA and CDR2 is YNFKEQ. The CDR3 runs to 14 residues. V shed 4 bases, J shed 6 bases, and the junction held 4 bases outside the gene matches. CDR3 residues: CASSLRTGGDGYTF. The CDR3 nucleotides read TGTGCCAGCAGCCTACGGACAGGGGGCGATGGCTACACCTTC.

The J gene is TRBJ2-1, the V gene TRBV15; tentatively, D is TRBD2 (7 bases). Germline-derived CDR1 and CDR2 are LNHNV and YYDKDF (reference sequence). There are 16 residues in the CDR3. The V gene lost 5 bases and the J gene lost 0 bases, with 14 bases spanning the gap. The CDR3 loop reads CATSFPGGSSYNEQFF. The CDR3 DNA is TGTGCCACCAGCTTTCCGGGGGGCAGCTCCTACAATGAGCAGTTCTTC.

This clone came up a few times. The chain joins TRBV7-9 to TRBJ1-2, with TRBD1 matching over 9 bases. This CDR3 region has 14 residues. Germline CDR1 SEHNR, CDR2 FQNEAQ (reference sequence). V gave up 4 bases and J gave up 8 bases; unmatched junction bases: 8. CDR3: CASSWTGAVRGYTF. The CDR3 region has the DNA TGTGCCAGCAGCTGGACAGGGGCTGTGAGAGGCTACACCTTC.

This chain connects TRBV5-1 to TRBJ2-3; 10 nucleotides agree with TRBD1. V trimming: 5 bases; J trimming: 6 bases; junction bases outside the gene matches: 12. The CDR3 contains 16 residues. Germline CDR1 is SGHRS and CDR2 is YFSETQ. The CDR3: CASSPRQGANGDTQYF. CDR3 sequence (DNA): TGCGCCAGCAGTCCTAGACAGGGGGCGAACGGGGATACGCAGTATTTT.

This clone came up a few times. The chain has TRBV2 and TRBJ2-5, with TRBD1 matching over 9 bases. The CDR3 contains 14 residues. V shed 7 bases, J shed 5 bases, and the junction held 8 bases outside the gene matches. Germline loops: CDR1 SNHLY, CDR2 FYNNEI. In DNA, the CDR3 is TGTGCCAGCACGCCGGGACAGGGATCTGAGACCCAGTACTTC. It codes for CASTPGQGSETQYF.

J is TRBJ2-2 and V is TRBV6-5; D gene unclear. Per germline, CDR1 MNHEY and CDR2 SVGAGI. V gave up 2 bases and J gave up 5 bases, with 6 bases separating them. The CDR3 runs 13 residues. This chain's CDR3 is CASSYGGTGELFF. CDR3 nucleotide sequence: TGTGCCAGCAGTTACGGCGGAACCGGGGAGCTGTTTTTT.

This clone came up a few times. The V call is TRBV5-1, the J call TRBJ2-2, with D possibly being TRBD1 (6 bases). The germline V and J ends were trimmed by 4 bases and 3 bases, with 10 bases remaining between them. The CDR3 is made up of 14 amino acids. Germline assignment: CDR1 SGHRS and CDR2 YFSETQ. The CDR3 sequence is CASSRDTYTGELFF. CDR3 nucleotide sequence: TGCGCCAGCAGCAGGGACACTTACACCGGGGAGCTGTTTTTT.

This clone was detected a few times. V and J are TRBV11-2 and TRBJ1-4; possible D gene TRBD1, 6 bases. Germline lookup yields CDR1 SGHAT and CDR2 FQNNGV. The V and J ends lost 5 bases and 4 bases respectively, with 14 bases between them. The CDR3 spans 15 residues. For the CDR3, the DNA is TGTGCCAGCAGCACAGGGAGGGGGGATAATGAAAAACTGTTTTTT. Its protein product is CASSTGRGDNEKLFF.

This clone is labeled medium-sized. The chain employs TRBV6-6 and TRBJ1-2, with 11 bases identical to TRBD1. This CDR3 is 13 amino acids long. Germline CDR1 and CDR2: MNHNY and SVGAGI (reference sequence). Germline trimming cut 6 bases from V and 7 bases from J; bases unmatched to any gene: 4. Here the CDR3 reads CASSPGTGGGYTF. CDR3 nucleotides: TGTGCCAGCAGCCCCGGGACAGGGGGTGGCTACACCTTC.

This clone is medium-sized within its sample. The chain couples TRBV7-9 to TRBJ1-5, with D unresolved. CDR3 size: 14 residues. Germline CDR1 SEHNR, CDR2 FQNEAQ (reference sequence). Between the trimmed V and J ends, which lost 5 bases and 9 bases, there was a span of 17 bases. The CDR3 sequence is CASSLGGSGWPQHF. The CDR3 DNA sequence: TGTGCCAGCAGCCTCGGTGGGTCGGGTTGGCCCCAGCATTTT.

The V and J genes are TRBV6-5 and TRBJ2-3, with D possibly matching TRBD2 (6 bases). With 11 bases removed from V and 5 bases from J, the gap between germline ends came to 11 bases. The CDR3 has 11 amino acids. The germline V gene encodes CDR1 MNHEY and CDR2 SVGAGI. Written as DNA, the CDR3 is TGTGCCGCTAATAGCGGAGATACGCAGTATTTT. As protein: CAANSGDTQYF.

The chain has TRBV2 and TRBJ1-1; TRBD1 is a possible D gene (6 bases). The CDR3 has 12 residues. Germline loops: CDR1 SNHLY, CDR2 FYNNEI. The V end lost 7 bases, the J end lost 7 bases, and 13 bases lay between the germline ends. The CDR3 DNA follows: TGTGCCAGCACCTTAAGGGGGAGTGAAGCTTTCTTT. Encoded protein: CASTLRGSEAFF.

The chain uses TRBV6-5 and TRBJ1-1, with 7 bases matching TRBD1. The CDR3 contains 13 residues. The V segment lost 8 bases and the J segment 2 bases; nucleotides outside the gene matches: 5. CDR1 and CDR2 (germline): MNHEY, SVGAGI. The CDR3 bases are TGTGCCAGCGGACGGACAGGTAACACTGAAGCTTTCTTT. Amino acids: CASGRTGNTEAFF.

This clone is medium-sized (0.01 to 0.1%) within its sample. The CDR3 here is CASSLTGGTEAFF. The CDR3, as DNA: TGTGCCAGCAGCTTAACAGGGGGAACTGAAGCTTTCTTT. V and J are TRBV7-2 and TRBJ1-1; TRBD1 agrees at 8 bases. The J segment lost 5 bases and the V segment lost 2 bases, leaving 1 base of the junction unmatched. This CDR3 has 13 amino acids. Germline values: CDR1 SGHTA, CDR2 FQGNSA.

This rearrangement joins TRBV3-1 (or the pseudogene TRBV3-2) to TRBJ2-7; 8 bases align to TRBD2. The ends lost 4 bases at V and 5 bases at J; junction bases unmatched: 7. Per the germline V gene, CDR1 is LGHDT and CDR2 is YNNKEL (reference sequence). The CDR3 contains 14 residues. Here the CDR3 reads CASSRLGTSDEQYF. CDR3 DNA: TGTGCCAGCAGCCGCCTAGGGACTAGTGACGAGCAGTACTTC.

This clone was recorded once. This chain connects TRBV2 to TRBJ2-7; maybe TRBD1 (6 bases). V was clipped by 3 bases and J by 4 bases, with 13 bases between them. This CDR3 comprises 14 residues. The germline gives CDR1 SNHLY, CDR2 FYNNEI. The CDR3 is CASSEPGQSYEQYF. CDR3 sequence (DNA): TGTGCCAGCAGTGAGCCGGGACAATCGTACGAGCAGTACTTC. Full variable domain (rest looked up from reference TRBV2 and TRBJ2-7): EPEVTQTPSHQVTQMGQEVILRCVPISNHLYFYWYRQILGQKVEFLVSFYNNEISEKSEIFDDQFSVERPDGSNFTLKIRSTKLEDSAMYFCASSEPGQSYEQYFGPGTRLTVT.

The DNA for the CDR3 is TGCGCCAGCAGTTTGGGACTAGCGGGGAACACCGGGGAGCTGTTTTTT. This translates into CASSLGLAGNTGELFF. The gene calls are TRBV10-1 and TRBJ2-2, with TRBD2 matching over 12 bases. Per germline, CDR1 WNHNN and CDR2 SYGVQD (reference sequence). Trimming took 5 bases from V and 1 from J; bases not matched to a gene: 2. The CDR3 loop spans 16 amino acids.

V usage is TRBV19 and J usage is TRBJ1-1; 7 nucleotides agree with TRBD1. The germline V gene encodes CDR1 LNHDA and CDR2 SQIVND (reference sequence). The CDR3 extends over 13 amino acids. Losses at the gene ends were 4 bases for V and 6 bases for J; bases not matched to a gene: 5. CDR3 sequence (DNA): TGTGCCAGTAGTAGCCAACAGGGGTCTGAAGCTTTCTTT. Translation gives CASSSQQGSEAFF.

The rearrangement uses TRBV6-5 and TRBJ2-2; D is undetermined. The CDR3 covers 13 residues. Germline-derived CDR1 and CDR2 are MNHEY and SVGAGI. V dropped 6 bases and J dropped 3 bases, with 8 bases sitting between them. CDR3 DNA sequence: TGTGCCAGCAGACTGGTGGACACCGGGGAGCTGTTTTTT. Protein sequence: CASRLVDTGELFF.

A single count supports this clone. The rearrangement uses TRBV5-1 and TRBJ2-3; 11 nucleotides line up with TRBD2. Trimming cost V 3 bases and J 5 bases; bases outside gene matches: 5. In germline, CDR1 is SGHRS, CDR2 YFSETQ. The CDR3 spans 15 residues. Here the CDR3 reads CASSYSGGAGDTQYF. The CDR3 bases are TGCGCCAGCAGCTATAGCGGGGGGGCAGGAGATACGCAGTATTTT.

V and J are TRBV5-6 and TRBJ1-2; 7 nucleotides align to TRBD1. Per the germline V gene, CDR1 is SGHDT and CDR2 is YYEEEE. V dropped 4 bases and J dropped 8; count of bases not matched to a gene: 5. This CDR3 has 12 amino acids. The CDR3 reads CASSAGTDGYTF. For the CDR3, the DNA is TGTGCCAGCAGCGCCGGGACAGACGGCTACACCTTC.